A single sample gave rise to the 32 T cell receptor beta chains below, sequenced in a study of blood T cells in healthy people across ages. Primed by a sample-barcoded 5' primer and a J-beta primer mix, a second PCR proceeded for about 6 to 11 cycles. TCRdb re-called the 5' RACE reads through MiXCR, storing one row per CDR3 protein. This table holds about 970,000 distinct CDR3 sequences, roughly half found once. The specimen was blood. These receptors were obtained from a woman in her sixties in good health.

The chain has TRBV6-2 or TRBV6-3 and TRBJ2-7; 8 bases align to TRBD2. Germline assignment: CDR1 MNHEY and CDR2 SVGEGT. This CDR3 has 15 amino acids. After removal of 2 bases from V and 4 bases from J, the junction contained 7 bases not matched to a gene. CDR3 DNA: TGTGCCAGCAGTTACGGTTCAGCGGGAGCGTACGAGCAGTACTTC. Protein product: CASSYGSAGAYEQYF.

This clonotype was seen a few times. The DNA for the CDR3 is TGCAGTGCCCCCAGGGCTAGCGGGAGCTCCTACAATGAGCAGTTCTTC. Translation: CSAPRASGSSYNEQFF. The chain combines TRBV20-1 with TRBJ2-1; TRBD2 agrees at 10 bases. The CDR3 consists of 16 residues. The trim removed 6 bases at V and 0 bases at J, leaving 8 bases unmatched. Germline V gene data show CDR1 as DFQATT and CDR2 as SNEGSKA (reference sequence).

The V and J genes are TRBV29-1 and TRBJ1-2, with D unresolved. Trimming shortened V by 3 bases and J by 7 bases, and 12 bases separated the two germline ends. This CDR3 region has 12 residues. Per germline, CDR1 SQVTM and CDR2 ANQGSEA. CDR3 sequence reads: CSVELLSVGYTF. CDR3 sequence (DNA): TGCAGCGTTGAGCTCCTTTCCGTTGGCTACACCTTC.

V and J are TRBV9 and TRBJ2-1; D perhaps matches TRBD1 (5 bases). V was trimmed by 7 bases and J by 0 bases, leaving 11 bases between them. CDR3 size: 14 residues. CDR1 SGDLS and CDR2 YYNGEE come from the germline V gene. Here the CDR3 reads CASQGESSYNEQFF. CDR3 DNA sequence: TGTGCCAGCCAAGGGGAAAGCTCCTACAATGAGCAGTTCTTC.

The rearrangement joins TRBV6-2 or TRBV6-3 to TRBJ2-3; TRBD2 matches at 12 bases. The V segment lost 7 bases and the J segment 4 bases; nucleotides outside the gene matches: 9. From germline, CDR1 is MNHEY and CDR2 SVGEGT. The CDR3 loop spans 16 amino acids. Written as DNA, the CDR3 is TGTGCCAGCACTTCGGCAAGACTAGCGGGGGCAGATACGCAGTATTTT. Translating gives CASTSARLAGADTQYF.

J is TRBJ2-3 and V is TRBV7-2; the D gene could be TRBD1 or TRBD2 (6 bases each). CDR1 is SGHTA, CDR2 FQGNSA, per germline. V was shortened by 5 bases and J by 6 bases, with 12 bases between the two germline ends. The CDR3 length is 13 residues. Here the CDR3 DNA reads TGTGCCAGCAGCCCAGGAGGGGGGGATACGCAGTATTTT. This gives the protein CASSPGGGDTQYF.

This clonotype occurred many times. CDR3 bases: TGCAGTGCTAGACGGGGACTGAGGAACACCGGGGAGCTGTTTTTT. Protein sequence: CSARRGLRNTGELFF. The chain joins TRBV20-1 to TRBJ2-2, with a possible D match to TRBD2 (6 bases). Germline CDR1 DFQATT, CDR2 SNEGSKA (reference sequence). V lost 2 bases to trimming and J lost 1 base, with 11 bases between them. The length of the CDR3 is 15 residues.

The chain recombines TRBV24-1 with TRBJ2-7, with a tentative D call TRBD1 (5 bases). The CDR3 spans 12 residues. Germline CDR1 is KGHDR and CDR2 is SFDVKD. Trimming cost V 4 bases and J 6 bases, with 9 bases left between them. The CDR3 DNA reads TGTGCCACCAGTGACCAGGGTTCCGAGCAGTACTTC. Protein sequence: CATSDQGSEQYF.

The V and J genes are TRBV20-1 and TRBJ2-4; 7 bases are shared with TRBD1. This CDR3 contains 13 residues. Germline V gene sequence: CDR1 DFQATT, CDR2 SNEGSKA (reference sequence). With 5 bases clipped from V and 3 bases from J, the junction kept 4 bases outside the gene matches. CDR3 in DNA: TGCAGTGCTCACGACAGGGTCAAAAACATTCAGTACTTC. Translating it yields CSAHDRVKNIQYF.

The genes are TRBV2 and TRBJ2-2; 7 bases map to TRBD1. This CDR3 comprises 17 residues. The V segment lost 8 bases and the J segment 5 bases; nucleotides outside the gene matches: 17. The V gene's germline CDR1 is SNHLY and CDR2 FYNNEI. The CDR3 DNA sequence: TGTGCCAGCTCTGTCCGGGACACATACAGGGGAACCGGGGAGCTGTTTTTT. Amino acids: CASSVRDTYRGTGELFF. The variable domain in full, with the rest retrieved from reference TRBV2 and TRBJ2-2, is EPEVTQTPSHQVTQMGQEVILRCVPISNHLYFYWYRQILGQKVEFLVSFYNNEISEKSEIFDDQFSVERPDGSNFTLKIRSTKLEDSAMYFCASSVRDTYRGTGELFFGEGSRLTVL.

CDR3 DNA: TGTGCCAGCAGCGGGGACCTGTTGACGTTGGCCAACGTCCTGACTTTC. This gives the protein CASSGDLLTLANVLTF. J is TRBJ2-6 and V is TRBV7-9; D is perhaps TRBD1 or TRBD2 (5 bases each). The CDR3 loop spans 16 amino acids. Germline CDR1 reads SEHNR; CDR2 reads FQNEAQ (reference sequence). The V end was cut by 5 bases, the J end by 6 bases, with 17 bases between.

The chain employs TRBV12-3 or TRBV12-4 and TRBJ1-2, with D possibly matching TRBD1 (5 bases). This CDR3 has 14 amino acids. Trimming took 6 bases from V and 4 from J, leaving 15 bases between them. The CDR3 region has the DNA TGTGCCAGCAGCCCCTCCGGGGGTTTCTATGGCTACACCTTC. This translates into CASSPSGGFYGYTF.

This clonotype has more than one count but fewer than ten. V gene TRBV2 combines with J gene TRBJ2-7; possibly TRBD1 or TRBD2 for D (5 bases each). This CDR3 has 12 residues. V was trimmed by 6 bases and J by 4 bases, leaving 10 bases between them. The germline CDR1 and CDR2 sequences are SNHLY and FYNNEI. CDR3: CASRVRGYEQYF. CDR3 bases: TGTGCCAGCAGAGTGAGGGGTTACGAGCAGTACTTC.

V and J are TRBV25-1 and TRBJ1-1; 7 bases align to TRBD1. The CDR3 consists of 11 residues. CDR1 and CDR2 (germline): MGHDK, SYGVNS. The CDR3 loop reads CATTGFTEAFF. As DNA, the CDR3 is TGTGCAACGACAGGGTTCACTGAAGCTTTCTTT.

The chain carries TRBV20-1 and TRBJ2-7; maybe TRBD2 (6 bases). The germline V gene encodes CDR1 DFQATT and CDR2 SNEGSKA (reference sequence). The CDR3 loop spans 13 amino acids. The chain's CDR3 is CSQMGTAGSEQYF. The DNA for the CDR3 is TGCAGCCAAATGGGGACCGCGGGGTCCGAGCAGTACTTC.

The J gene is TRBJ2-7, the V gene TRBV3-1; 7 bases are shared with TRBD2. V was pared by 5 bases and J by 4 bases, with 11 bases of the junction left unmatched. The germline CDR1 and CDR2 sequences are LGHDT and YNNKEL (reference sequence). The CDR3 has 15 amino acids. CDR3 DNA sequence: TGTGCCAGCAGCTTCAAAGCGGGGACTCCATACGAGCAGTACTTC. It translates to CASSFKAGTPYEQYF.

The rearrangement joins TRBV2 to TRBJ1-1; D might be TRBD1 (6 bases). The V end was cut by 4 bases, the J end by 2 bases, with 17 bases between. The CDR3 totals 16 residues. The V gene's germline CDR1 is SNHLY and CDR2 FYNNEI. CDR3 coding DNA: TGTGCCAGCAGTGCCCGAACAGGGCTGGGCAACACTGAAGCTTTCTTT. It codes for CASSARTGLGNTEAFF.

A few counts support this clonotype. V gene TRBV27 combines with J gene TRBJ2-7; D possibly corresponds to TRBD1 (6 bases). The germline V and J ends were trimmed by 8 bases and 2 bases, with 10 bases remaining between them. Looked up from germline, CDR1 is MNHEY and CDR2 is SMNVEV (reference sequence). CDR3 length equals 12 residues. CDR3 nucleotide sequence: TGTGCCAGCGCGGACAGTACCTACGAGCAGTACTTC. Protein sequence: CASADSTYEQYF.

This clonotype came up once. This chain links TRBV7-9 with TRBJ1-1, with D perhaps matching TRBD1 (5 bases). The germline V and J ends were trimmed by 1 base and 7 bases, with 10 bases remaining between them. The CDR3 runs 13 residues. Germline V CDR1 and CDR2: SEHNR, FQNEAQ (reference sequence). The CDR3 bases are TGTGCCAGCAGCTTAGAAGGGGACCGTGAAGCTTTCTTT. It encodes CASSLEGDREAFF. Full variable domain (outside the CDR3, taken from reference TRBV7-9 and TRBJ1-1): DTGVSQNPRHKITKRGQNVTFRCDPISEHNRLYWYRQTLGQGPEFLTYFQNEAQLEKSRLLSDRFSAERPKGSFSTLEIQRTEQGDSAMYLCASSLEGDREAFFGQGTRLTVV.

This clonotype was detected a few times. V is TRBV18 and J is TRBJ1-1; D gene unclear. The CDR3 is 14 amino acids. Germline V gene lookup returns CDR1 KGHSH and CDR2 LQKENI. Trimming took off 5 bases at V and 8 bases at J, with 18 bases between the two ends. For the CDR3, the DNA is TGTGCCAGCTCATCCGGACCAGAAGACTACGAAGCTTTCTTT. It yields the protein CASSSGPEDYEAFF.

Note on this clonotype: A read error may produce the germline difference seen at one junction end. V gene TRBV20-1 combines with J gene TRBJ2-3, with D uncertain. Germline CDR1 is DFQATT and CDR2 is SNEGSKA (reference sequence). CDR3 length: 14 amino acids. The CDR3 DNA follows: TGCAGCGCTAGAAACCCCCCTAGCACAGATACGCAGTATTTT. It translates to CSARNPPSTDTQYF.

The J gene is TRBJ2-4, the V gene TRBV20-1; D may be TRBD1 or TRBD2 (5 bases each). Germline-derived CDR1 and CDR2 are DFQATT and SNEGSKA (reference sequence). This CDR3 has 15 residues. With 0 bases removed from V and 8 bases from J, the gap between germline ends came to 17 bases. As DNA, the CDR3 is TGCAGTGCTAGAGATTGGTCCGGGGCTGGGGACATTCAGTACTTC. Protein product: CSARDWSGAGDIQYF.

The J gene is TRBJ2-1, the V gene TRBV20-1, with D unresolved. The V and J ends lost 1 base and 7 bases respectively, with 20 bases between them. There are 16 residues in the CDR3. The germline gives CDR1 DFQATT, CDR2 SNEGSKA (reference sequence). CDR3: CSARVSRAERRNEQFF. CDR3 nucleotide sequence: TGCAGTGCTAGAGTTAGCCGGGCCGAGAGACGGAATGAGCAGTTCTTC.

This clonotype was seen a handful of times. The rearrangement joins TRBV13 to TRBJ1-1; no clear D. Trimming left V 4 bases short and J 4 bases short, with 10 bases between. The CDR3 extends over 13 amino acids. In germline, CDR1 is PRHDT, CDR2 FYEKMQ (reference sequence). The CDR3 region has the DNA TGTGCCAGCAGCTCCTCGGGGTTCACTGAAGCTTTCTTT. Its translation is CASSSSGFTEAFF.

In DNA form, the CDR3 reads TGCGCCAGCAGCCAAACCCCCTCCTCCTACGAGCAGTACTTC. Translated: CASSQTPSSYEQYF. The V and J genes are TRBV4-3 and TRBJ2-7; D is unclear. Trimming took 2 bases from V and 0 from J, leaving 8 bases between them. Germline CDR1 is LGHNA and CDR2 is YSLEER. CDR3 length: 14 residues.

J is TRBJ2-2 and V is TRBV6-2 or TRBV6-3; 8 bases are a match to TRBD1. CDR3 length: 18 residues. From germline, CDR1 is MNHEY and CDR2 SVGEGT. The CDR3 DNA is TGTACCATTGAGCCCCTGACAGGGGTAAGGAAACGCGCCGGGGAGCTGTTTTTT. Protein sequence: CTIEPLTGVRKRAGELFF.

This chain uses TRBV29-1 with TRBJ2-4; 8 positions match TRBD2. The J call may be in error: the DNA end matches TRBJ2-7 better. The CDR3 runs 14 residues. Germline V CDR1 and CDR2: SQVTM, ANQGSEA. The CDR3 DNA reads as TGCAGTTGTAGGGTTCGAAGCGGGAGCTACGAGCAGTACTTC. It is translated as CSCRVRSGSYEQYF.

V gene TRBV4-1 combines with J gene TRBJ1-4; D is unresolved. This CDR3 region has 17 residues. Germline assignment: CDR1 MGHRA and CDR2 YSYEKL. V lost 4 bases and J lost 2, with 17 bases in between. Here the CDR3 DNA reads TGCGCCAGCAGCCCCCCCCTAGCAAGAAGGACTAATGAAAAACTGTTTTTT. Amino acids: CASSPPLARRTNEKLFF.

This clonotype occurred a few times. The CDR3 coding sequence is TGTGCCAGCTCACCCGCCGGACAGGGTCCGTACGAGCAGTACTTC. Protein: CASSPAGQGPYEQYF. This sequence joins TRBV18 and TRBJ2-5; TRBD1 matches 8 bases. The J call is doubtful: the DNA matches TRBJ2-7 better. CDR1 and CDR2 (germline): KGHSH, LQKENI. CDR3 length: 15 amino acids.

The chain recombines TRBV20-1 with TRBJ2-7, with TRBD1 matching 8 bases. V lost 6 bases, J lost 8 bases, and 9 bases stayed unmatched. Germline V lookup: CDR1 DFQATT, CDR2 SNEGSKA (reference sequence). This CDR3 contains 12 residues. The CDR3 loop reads CSAADREEKQYF. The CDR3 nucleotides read TGCAGTGCCGCGGACAGGGAAGAGAAGCAGTACTTC.

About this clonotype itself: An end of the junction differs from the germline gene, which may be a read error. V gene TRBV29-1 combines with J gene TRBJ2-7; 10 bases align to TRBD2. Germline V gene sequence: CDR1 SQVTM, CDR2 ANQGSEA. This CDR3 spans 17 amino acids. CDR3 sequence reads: CSARGASGSGTSYGQYF. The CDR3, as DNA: TGCAGCGCCAGGGGGGCTAGCGGGAGTGGGACCTCCTACGGGCAGTACTTC.

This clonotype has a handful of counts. CDR3 sequence (DNA): TGTGCCAGCAGCCCCGGACCGGGCAACGAGCAGTACTTC. Residues: CASSPGPGNEQYF. The chain links TRBV13 to TRBJ2-4; no firm D call. The J call may be faulty, since TRBJ2-7 better matches the DNA end. CDR1 PRHDT and CDR2 FYEKMQ come from the germline V gene (reference sequence). There are 13 residues in the CDR3.